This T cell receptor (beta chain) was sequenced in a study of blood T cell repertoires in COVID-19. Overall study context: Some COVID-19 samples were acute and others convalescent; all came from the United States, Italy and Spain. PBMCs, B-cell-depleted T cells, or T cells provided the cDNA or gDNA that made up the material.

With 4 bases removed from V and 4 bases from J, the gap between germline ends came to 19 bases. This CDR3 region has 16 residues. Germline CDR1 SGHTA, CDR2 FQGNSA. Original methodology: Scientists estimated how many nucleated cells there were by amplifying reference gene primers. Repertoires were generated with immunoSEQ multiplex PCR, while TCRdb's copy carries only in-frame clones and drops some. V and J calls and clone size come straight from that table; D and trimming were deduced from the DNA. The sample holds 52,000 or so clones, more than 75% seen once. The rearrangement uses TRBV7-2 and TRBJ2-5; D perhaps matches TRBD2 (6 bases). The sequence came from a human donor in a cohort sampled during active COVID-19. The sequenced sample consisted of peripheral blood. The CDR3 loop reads CASSWGLGLEVETQYF. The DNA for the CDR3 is TGTGCCAGCAGCTGGGGACTGGGGTTGGAAGTAGAGACCCAGTACTTC.